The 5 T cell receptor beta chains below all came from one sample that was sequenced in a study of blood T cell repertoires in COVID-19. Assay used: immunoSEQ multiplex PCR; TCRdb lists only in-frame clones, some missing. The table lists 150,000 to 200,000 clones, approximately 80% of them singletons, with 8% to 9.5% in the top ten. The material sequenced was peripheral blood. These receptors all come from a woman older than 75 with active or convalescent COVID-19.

The CDR3 DNA is TGTGCTAGTGGTACCCTAGGAGGTGATTCACCCCTCCACTTT. This codes for CASGTLGGDSPLHF. The V and J genes are TRBV12-5 and TRBJ1-6; D is uncertain. V lost 5 bases and J lost 8, with 13 bases in between. Germline-derived CDR1 and CDR2 are LGHNT and FRNRAP. The CDR3 totals 14 residues.

This CDR3 is CASSPGRTGGNYGYTF. The CDR3 nucleotides read TGTGCCAGCAGCCCTGGGCGGACAGGGGGTAACTATGGCTACACCTTC. The gene calls are TRBV11-2 and TRBJ1-2, with 10 bases identical to TRBD1. Germline-derived CDR1 and CDR2 are SGHAT and FQNNGV. The CDR3 is made up of 16 amino acids. V was pared by 5 bases and J by 1 base, with 7 bases of the junction left unmatched.

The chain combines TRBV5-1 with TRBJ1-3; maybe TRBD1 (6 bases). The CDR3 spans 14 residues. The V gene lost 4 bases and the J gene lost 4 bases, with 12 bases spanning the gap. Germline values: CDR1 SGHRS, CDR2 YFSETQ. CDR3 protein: CASSTDSSGNTIYF. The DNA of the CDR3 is TGCGCCAGCAGCACGGACAGTTCCGGAAACACCATATATTTT. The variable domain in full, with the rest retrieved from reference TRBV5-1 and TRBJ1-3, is KAGVTQTPRYLIKTRGQQVTLSCSPISGHRSVSWYQQTPGQGLQFLFEYFSETQRNKGNFPGRFSGRQFSNSRSEMNVSTLELGDSALYLCASSTDSSGNTIYFGEGSWLTVV.

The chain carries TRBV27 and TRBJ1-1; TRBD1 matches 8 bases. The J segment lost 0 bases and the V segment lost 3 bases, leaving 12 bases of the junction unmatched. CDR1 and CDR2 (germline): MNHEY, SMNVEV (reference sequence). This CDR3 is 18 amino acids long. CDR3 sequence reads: CASSFTYRGDPMNTEAFF. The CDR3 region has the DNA TGTGCCAGCAGTTTTACATACAGGGGGGATCCGATGAACACTGAAGCTTTCTTT.

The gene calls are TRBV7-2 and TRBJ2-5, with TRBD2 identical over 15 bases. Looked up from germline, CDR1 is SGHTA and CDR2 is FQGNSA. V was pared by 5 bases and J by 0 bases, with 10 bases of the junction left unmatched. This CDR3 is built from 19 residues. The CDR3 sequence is CASSPGLAGGNPYQETQYF. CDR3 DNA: TGTGCCAGCAGCCCGGGACTAGCGGGGGGTAACCCGTACCAAGAGACCCAGTACTTC. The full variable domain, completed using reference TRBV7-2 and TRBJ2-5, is GAGVSQSPSNKVTEKGKDVELRCDPISGHTALYWYRQSLGQGLEFLIYFQGNSAPDKSGLPSDRFSAERTGGSVSTLTIQRTQQEDSAVYLCASSPGLAGGNPYQETQYFGPGTRLLVL.